The 17 T cell receptor beta chains in this list originate from one sample, sequenced in a study of T cell responses to AZD1222 COVID-19 vaccine. Profiled with immunoSEQ multiplex PCR; TCRdb holds only in-frame clones, not every one. The table lists over 150,000 clones, about nine tenths of them singletons. This material consisted of peripheral blood, taken on day 0 of AZD1222 vaccination. The receptors stem from an adult in good health.

This clone is a singleton in its sample. The chain combines TRBV5-1 with TRBJ1-1, with TRBD1 matching over 7 bases. V was pared by 3 bases and J by 3 bases, with 5 bases of the junction left unmatched. The CDR3 runs 14 residues. Germline V gene sequence: CDR1 SGHRS, CDR2 YFSETQ. The CDR3 nucleotides read TGCGCCAGCAGCTGGGGTACAGGGGACACTGAAGCTTTCTTT. Its translation: CASSWGTGDTEAFF.

The chain uses TRBV3-1 (or the pseudogene TRBV3-2) and TRBJ2-7; either TRBD1 or TRBD2 may fit D (5 bases each). CDR3 size: 12 residues. Trimming pared 2 bases from V and 6 bases from J, leaving 8 bases between. Germline-derived CDR1 and CDR2 are LGHDT and YNNKEL (reference sequence). In DNA, the CDR3 is TGTGCCAGCAGCCAACCCGGGGCCGAGCAGTACTTC. Protein: CASSQPGAEQYF.

The chain combines TRBV6-2 or TRBV6-3 with TRBJ2-3; maybe TRBD2 (6 bases). Germline CDR1 reads MNHEY; CDR2 reads SVGEGT. This CDR3 is 14 amino acids long. The V end lost 5 bases, the J end lost 0 bases, and 9 bases lay between the germline ends. The CDR3, as DNA: TGTGCCAGCAGTCGGAGGGCAAGCACAGATACGCAGTATTTT. It codes for CASSRRASTDTQYF.

This chain joins TRBV5-1 and TRBJ2-5; D may be TRBD2 (6 bases). Germline V lookup: CDR1 SGHRS, CDR2 YFSETQ. V gave up 5 bases and J gave up 5 bases, with 25 bases separating them. CDR3 length: 17 amino acids. As DNA, the CDR3 is TGCGCCAGCAGTGATGTAGTGGACTGGAGGGTAATGGAGACCCAGTACTTC. Translation: CASSDVVDWRVMETQYF. The full variable domain, with the rest looked up from reference TRBV5-1 and TRBJ2-5, is KAGVTQTPRYLIKTRGQQVTLSCSPISGHRSVSWYQQTPGQGLQFLFEYFSETQRNKGNFPGRFSGRQFSNSRSEMNVSTLELGDSALYLCASSDVVDWRVMETQYFGPGTRLLVL.

The sample holds a few counts of this clone. The V and J genes are TRBV19 and TRBJ2-2, with D possibly TRBD1 on 6 matching bases. Germline CDR1 and CDR2: LNHDA and SQIVND (reference sequence). The germline V and J ends were trimmed by 7 bases and 1 base, with 7 bases remaining between them. The CDR3 is made up of 13 amino acids. CDR3 residues: CASMGQNTGELFF. The CDR3 DNA follows: TGTGCCAGTATGGGACAGAACACCGGGGAGCTGTTTTTT.

This chain joins TRBV27 and TRBJ1-4; TRBD1 agrees at 7 bases. Trimming removed 8 bases from V and 0 bases from J; junction bases left unmatched: 12. The CDR3 loop spans 17 amino acids. Germline CDR1 MNHEY, CDR2 SMNVEV (reference sequence). CDR3: CASGPFPDRATNEKLFF. The CDR3 coding sequence is TGTGCCAGCGGCCCGTTTCCTGACAGGGCAACTAATGAAAAACTGTTTTTT.

The chain uses TRBV28 and TRBJ2-5; TRBD2 is a possible D gene (5 bases). The V and J ends lost 5 bases and 4 bases respectively, with 20 bases between them. The CDR3 length is 16 residues. CDR1 is MDHEN and CDR2 is SYDVKM in the germline V gene. The CDR3 region has the DNA TGTGCCAGCAGTCCGATAACCACTAGGGAAAGAGAGACCCAGTACTTC. The encoded protein is CASSPITTRERETQYF.

The chain uses TRBV5-4 and TRBJ2-7; D might be TRBD1 (6 bases). Germline-derived CDR1 and CDR2 are SGHNT and YYREEE (reference sequence). V dropped 0 bases and J dropped 2 bases, with 15 bases sitting between them. This CDR3 region has 16 residues. The CDR3, as DNA: TGTGCCAGCAGCTTGGGGGGCCAGGGGTTCACCTACGAGCAGTACTTC. Its protein is CASSLGGQGFTYEQYF. The variable domain in full, with the rest retrieved from reference TRBV5-4 and TRBJ2-7, is ETGVTQSPTHLIKTRGQQVTLRCSSQSGHNTVSWYQQALGQGPQFIFQYYREEENGRGNFPPRFSGLQFPNYSSELNVNALELDDSALYLCASSLGGQGFTYEQYFGPGTRLTVT.

This chain connects TRBV5-5 to TRBJ2-1; no clear D gene. The CDR3 contains 13 residues. CDR1 is SGHKS, CDR2 YYEKEE, per germline (reference sequence). V lost 3 bases and J lost 5, with 9 bases in between. CDR3 sequence: CASSYLGNNEQFF. DNA for the CDR3: TGTGCCAGCAGCTACTTAGGGAACAATGAGCAGTTCTTC.

The chain uses TRBV7-6 and TRBJ1-3, with D perhaps TRBD1 (5 bases). The CDR3 loop spans 16 amino acids. Germline V CDR1 and CDR2: SGHVS, FNYEAQ. Deletions cut 0 bases from V and 0 bases from J, with 9 bases between. CDR3 DNA: TGTGCCAGCAGCTTAGCAGGGGCCAACTCTGGAAACACCATATATTTT. Its translation: CASSLAGANSGNTIYF.

The rearrangement links TRBV23-1 to TRBJ1-5; TRBD1 matches at 8 bases. TRBV23-1 is designated an ORF whose function remains uncertain. Trimming at V came to 0 bases and at J to 7 bases, leaving 11 bases not matched to a gene. The CDR3 has 17 residues. CDR3 residues: CASSQSKWTGRRQPQHF. The CDR3 bases are TGCGCCAGCAGTCAATCGAAGTGGACAGGGCGGAGGCAGCCCCAGCATTTT.

The CDR3 nucleotides read TGTGCCAGCAGCTTGGCGCTGGACAGCTATTCTGGCTACACCTTC. It yields the protein CASSLALDSYSGYTF. This chain joins TRBV5-4 and TRBJ1-2, with D perhaps matching TRBD1 (6 bases). There are 15 residues in the CDR3. Trimming stripped 0 bases from V and 7 bases from J, with 16 bases between. Germline V CDR1 and CDR2: SGHNT, YYREEE (reference sequence).

The chain recombines TRBV27 with TRBJ2-1, with TRBD1 as a possible D gene (6 bases). CDR1 MNHEY and CDR2 SMNVEV come from the germline V gene (reference sequence). This CDR3 has 15 residues. The V and J ends lost 4 bases and 5 bases respectively, with 15 bases between them. CDR3 sequence: CASSSRPPGDNEQFF. The CDR3 region has the DNA TGTGCCAGCAGTTCTCGCCCCCCAGGGGACAATGAGCAGTTCTTC.

The chain joins TRBV12-3 or TRBV12-4 to TRBJ1-2; D gene ambiguous. The V gene lost 3 bases and the J gene lost 3 bases, with 8 bases spanning the gap. The CDR3 consists of 13 residues. The CDR3 bases are TGTGCCAGCAGTTTTGAGGGTGACTATGGCTACACCTTC. Protein sequence: CASSFEGDYGYTF.

CDR3 nucleotides: TGTGCCAGCATTAGTCCCGGGTGGAACACTGAAGCTTTCTTT. Translation gives CASISPGWNTEAFF. This rearrangement joins TRBV25-1 to TRBJ1-1; no firm D call. Germline-derived CDR1 and CDR2 are MGHDK and SYGVNS. V was trimmed by 7 bases and J by 1 base, leaving 13 bases between them. The CDR3 consists of 14 residues.

The CDR3 reads CASSPEGRGEAFF. The DNA for the CDR3 is TGTGCCAGCAGTCCAGAGGGGCGAGGTGAAGCTTTCTTT. The chain has TRBV27 and TRBJ1-1, with a tentative D call TRBD1 (5 bases). Trimming pared 5 bases from V and 7 bases from J, leaving 14 bases between. The CDR3 consists of 13 residues. Germline loops: CDR1 MNHEY, CDR2 SMNVEV (reference sequence).

J is TRBJ2-3 and V is TRBV7-2, with no clear D. The germline CDR1 and CDR2 sequences are SGHTA and FQGNSA. CDR3 length: 12 residues. The ends were cut back, 5 bases at V and 8 bases at J, with 11 bases in the middle. This chain's CDR3 is CASSPTDSTQYF. The DNA of the CDR3 is TGTGCCAGCAGCCCGACCGATAGTACGCAGTATTTT.